Given below is one TCR beta chain in context. This sample is drawn from a study of blood T cell repertoires in COVID-19. Per germline, CDR1 SGHTA and CDR2 FQGNSA. This CDR3 spans 13 amino acids. With 5 bases removed from V and 5 bases from J, the gap between germline ends came to 10 bases. In the study's own analysis: Reference gene primers were amplified, and this amplification served to estimate nucleated cell counts. Clones were sequenced by immunoSEQ multiplex PCR, and TCRdb holds only the in-frame ones, with some missing. For V, J and clone size, that table is used; D and trimming come from the DNA. The data hold about 670,000 clones, with about 90% observed a single time.

The J gene is TRBJ1-5, the V gene TRBV7-2; D gene unclear. The TCR comes from a woman younger than 30 with acute or convalescent COVID-19. Sequencing was carried out using peripheral blood. CDR3 region: CASSPRDHQPQHF. The CDR3 nucleotides are TGTGCCAGCAGCCCCCGGGATCATCAGCCCCAGCATTTT.